These T cell receptor beta chains were read from a single sample in a study of CD8 T cells in Susac syndrome. TCRdb called the immunoSEQ multiplex PCR reads again in MiXCR, with one record for every CDR3 protein. This sample has tens of thousands of distinct CDR3 sequences, with 95% to 97% found just once. Specimen: CD8+ T cells from PBMCs. Source of these receptors: a human donor with Susac syndrome. Both conserved end residues are part of each CDR3. D genes are given only for firm matches. Expanded clones are given a class, and other clones once, few, many or no size at all.

CDR3nt: TGCAGCGTTGAGAGCGTTCGAAACTATGGCTACACCTTC; CDR3aa: CSVESVRNYGYTF; j_gene: TRBJ1-2; abundance: .; d_gene: .; v_gene: TRBV29-1
CDR3nt: TGTGCCTGGAGTAATACACTAGGCAGGGATCAGCCCCAGCATTTT; CDR3aa: CAWSNTLGRDQPQHF; j_gene: TRBJ1-5; abundance: .; d_gene: .; v_gene: TRBV30
CDR3nt: TGTGCCTGGAGGGCGCGGGGAAATAGCAATCAGCCCCAGCATTTT; CDR3aa: CAWRARGNSNQPQHF; j_gene: TRBJ1-5; abundance: .; d_gene: .; v_gene: TRBV30
CDR3nt: TGCAGTGCAATATCGGGACAGGGAACAGGAGAGACCCAGTACTTC; CDR3aa: CSAISGQGTGETQYF; j_gene: TRBJ2-5; abundance: .; d_gene: TRBD1; v_gene: TRBV20-1
CDR3nt: TGTGCCAGTAGTATCCAAGAGACCCAGTACTTC; CDR3aa: CASSIQETQYF; j_gene: TRBJ2-5; abundance: .; d_gene: .; v_gene: TRBV19
CDR3nt: TGTGCCAGCACAGAGGCTAGCGTCCAAGAGACCCAGTACTTC; CDR3aa: CASTEASVQETQYF; j_gene: TRBJ2-5; abundance: .; d_gene: .; v_gene: TRBV2
CDR3nt: TGTGCCAGCAGCTCTTTAGCACGGGGAGGTGAAAAACTGTTTTTT; CDR3aa: CASSSLARGGEKLFF; j_gene: TRBJ1-4; abundance: .; d_gene: .; v_gene: TRBV7-9
CDR3nt: TGTGCCAGCAGCTCGGGACCGAGCTCCTACGAGCAGTACTTC; CDR3aa: CASSSGPSSYEQYF; j_gene: TRBJ2-7; abundance: .; d_gene: .; v_gene: TRBV7-3
CDR3nt: TGTGCCAGCAGCCCGCCCTGGGGATCGGCCTACGAGCAGTACTTC; CDR3aa: CASSPPWGSAYEQYF; j_gene: TRBJ2-7; abundance: .; d_gene: .; v_gene: TRBV3-1
CDR3nt: TGTGCCTGGAGAGGCCAGAGCTCTGGAAACACCATATATTTT; CDR3aa: CAWRGQSSGNTIYF; j_gene: TRBJ1-3; abundance: .; d_gene: .; v_gene: TRBV30
CDR3nt: TGTGCCAGCAGCCCCGCGGGGACTTTAGGGGACAATGAGCAGTTCTTC; CDR3aa: CASSPAGTLGDNEQFF; j_gene: TRBJ2-1; abundance: .; d_gene: .; v_gene: TRBV27
CDR3nt: TGTGCCAGCAGTCCGGGGGCGCGCAGCGAGCAGTACTTC; CDR3aa: CASSPGARSEQYF; j_gene: TRBJ2-7; abundance: .; d_gene: .; v_gene: TRBV27
CDR3nt: TGCGCCAGCAGCCAAGAGTGGACTAGCGTAACCTACGAGCAGTACTTC; CDR3aa: CASSQEWTSVTYEQYF; j_gene: TRBJ2-7; abundance: .; d_gene: TRBD2; v_gene: TRBV4-1
CDR3nt: TGTGCCAGCAGCTTAGCGACGGGGGCCGACGAGACCCAGTACTTC; CDR3aa: CASSLATGADETQYF; j_gene: TRBJ2-5; abundance: .; d_gene: .; v_gene: TRBV7-9
CDR3nt: TGTGCCAGCAGCCCTCGGACAGGGTGGTATGGCTACACCTTC; CDR3aa: CASSPRTGWYGYTF; j_gene: TRBJ1-2; abundance: .; d_gene: TRBD1; v_gene: TRBV14
CDR3nt: TGCAGTGCTACCACAGGGACTGGGGCCAACGTCCTGACTTTC; CDR3aa: CSATTGTGANVLTF; j_gene: TRBJ2-6; abundance: .; d_gene: .; v_gene: TRBV20-1
CDR3nt: TGCAGTGCTAGAGCTAGCGGGACAGGGGGCACCTCGAACACCGGGGAGCTGTTTTTT; CDR3aa: CSARASGTGGTSNTGELFF; j_gene: TRBJ2-2; abundance: .; d_gene: TRBD1; v_gene: TRBV20-1
CDR3nt: TGTGCCAGCAGCCAAGCCACTAGCGGGGACCCCTCCTACGAGCAGTACTTC; CDR3aa: CASSQATSGDPSYEQYF; j_gene: TRBJ2-7; abundance: .; d_gene: TRBD2; v_gene: TRBV3-1
CDR3nt: TGTGCCACCAGCAGAGATCCTCGGGTCACTGAAGCTTTCTTT; CDR3aa: CATSRDPRVTEAFF; j_gene: TRBJ1-1; abundance: .; d_gene: .; v_gene: TRBV15
CDR3nt: TGTGCCAGCAGATTCGGGACAGGCTACGAGCAGTACTTC; CDR3aa: CASRFGTGYEQYF; j_gene: TRBJ2-7; abundance: .; d_gene: TRBD1; v_gene: TRBV28
CDR3nt: TGTGCCAGCAGTGTACAGGGCGACACTGAAGCTTTCTTT; CDR3aa: CASSVQGDTEAFF; j_gene: TRBJ1-1; abundance: .; d_gene: .; v_gene: TRBV5-8
CDR3nt: TGTGCCAGCAGTGGAGGTTTGGTAGGAACAGATACGCAGTATTTT; CDR3aa: CASSGGLVGTDTQYF; j_gene: TRBJ2-3; abundance: .; d_gene: .; v_gene: TRBV9
CDR3nt: TGTGCCAGCAGCTCTACTTATCAGATCCAAGAGACCCAGTACTTC; CDR3aa: CASSSTYQIQETQYF; j_gene: TRBJ2-5; abundance: .; d_gene: .; v_gene: TRBV5-6
CDR3nt: TGTGCCAGCAGTTTAGGGGGGCCGGGTCAGCCCCAGCATTTT; CDR3aa: CASSLGGPGQPQHF; j_gene: TRBJ1-5; abundance: once; d_gene: .; v_gene: TRBV12-3/TRBV12-4
CDR3nt: TGTGCCAGCAGTCCAAAGGGGGCCGGGCAGACCCAGTACTTC; CDR3aa: CASSPKGAGQTQYF; j_gene: TRBJ2-5; abundance: .; d_gene: TRBD1; v_gene: TRBV6-5
CDR3nt: TGTGCCAGCAGCATAGGAAGCACAGATACGCAGTATTTT; CDR3aa: CASSIGSTDTQYF; j_gene: TRBJ2-3; abundance: .; d_gene: .; v_gene: TRBV12-3/TRBV12-4
CDR3nt: TGCGCCAGCAGCCTTGACAGGGGAGGTCGTAATAATTCACCCCTCCACTTT; CDR3aa: CASSLDRGGRNNSPLHF; j_gene: TRBJ1-6; abundance: .; d_gene: TRBD1; v_gene: TRBV4-3